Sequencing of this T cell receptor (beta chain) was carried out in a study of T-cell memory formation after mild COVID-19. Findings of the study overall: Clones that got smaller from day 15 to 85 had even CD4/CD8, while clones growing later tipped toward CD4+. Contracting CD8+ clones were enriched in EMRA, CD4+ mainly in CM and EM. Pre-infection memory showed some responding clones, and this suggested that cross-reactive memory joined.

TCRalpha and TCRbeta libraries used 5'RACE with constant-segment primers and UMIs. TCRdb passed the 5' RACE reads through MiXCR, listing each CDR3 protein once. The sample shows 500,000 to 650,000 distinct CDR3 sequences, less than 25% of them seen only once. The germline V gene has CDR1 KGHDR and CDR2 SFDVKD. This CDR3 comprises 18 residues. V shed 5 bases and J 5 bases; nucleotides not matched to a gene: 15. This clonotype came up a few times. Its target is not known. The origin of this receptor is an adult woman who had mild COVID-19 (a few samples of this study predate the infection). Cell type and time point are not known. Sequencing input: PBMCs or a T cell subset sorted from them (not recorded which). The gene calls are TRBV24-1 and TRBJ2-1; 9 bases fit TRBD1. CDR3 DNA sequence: TGTGCCACCAGTGTCCAGGGCTCCGGGACAGGGTTGAACAATGAGCAGTTCTTC. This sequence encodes CATSVQGSGTGLNNEQFF.